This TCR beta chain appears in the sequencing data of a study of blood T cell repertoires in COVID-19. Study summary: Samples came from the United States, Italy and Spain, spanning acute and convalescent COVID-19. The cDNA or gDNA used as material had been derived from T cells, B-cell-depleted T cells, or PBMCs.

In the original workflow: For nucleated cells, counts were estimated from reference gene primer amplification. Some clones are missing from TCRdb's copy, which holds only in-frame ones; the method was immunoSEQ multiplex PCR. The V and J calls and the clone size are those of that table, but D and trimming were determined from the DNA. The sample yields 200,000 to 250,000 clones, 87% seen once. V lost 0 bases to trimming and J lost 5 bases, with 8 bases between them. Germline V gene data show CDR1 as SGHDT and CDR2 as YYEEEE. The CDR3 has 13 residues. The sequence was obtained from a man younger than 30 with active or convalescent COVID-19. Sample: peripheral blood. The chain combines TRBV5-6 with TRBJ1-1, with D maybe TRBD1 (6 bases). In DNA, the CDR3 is TGTGCCAGCAGCTTGGAACAGGGTACTGAAGCTTTCTTT. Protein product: CASSLEQGTEAFF.